The 24 T cell receptor beta chains given below trace back to one sample, sequenced in a study of regulatory T cells in long-lasting Graves disease. Specified time point: newly diagnosed GD, antithyroid drugs for less than 3 months. Construction of the TCR library relied on RNA isolated from PBMCs. With iRepertoire HTBI primers and Arm-PCR of CDR3 regions, TCR beta libraries were built. Each CDR3 protein gets one entry after TCRdb re-called the multiplex PCR reads with MiXCR. The table lists around 330,000 distinct CDR3 sequences, approximately 20% of them singletons. Specimen: peripheral blood mononuclear cells (PBMCs), collected at new diagnosis, from a patient treated with antithyroid drugs. These receptor sequences come from a female donor with Graves disease.

This clonotype has a handful of counts. The gene calls are TRBV9 and TRBJ1-4; D is uncertain. V lost 0 bases and J lost 7, with 4 bases in between. The germline V gene has CDR1 SGDLS and CDR2 YYNGEE. This CDR3 contains 12 residues. CDR3 coding DNA: TGTGCCAGCAGCGTAGACGGTGAAAAACTGTTTTTT. It is translated as CASSVDGEKLFF.

This clonotype came up a few times. The chain employs TRBV7-9 and TRBJ1-2; TRBD1 matches 7 bases. This CDR3 is 12 amino acids long. Germline CDR1 is SEHNR and CDR2 is FQNEAQ (reference sequence). DNA of the CDR3: TGTGCGTGGGGCAGGGGGGAATATGGCTACACCTTC. This sequence encodes CAWGRGEYGYTF.

This clonotype has a count of ten or more. The chain is built from TRBV3-1 and TRBJ1-4; D remains ambiguous. V lost 2 bases to trimming and J lost 6 bases, with 10 bases between them. Germline CDR1 and CDR2: LGHDT and YNNKEL (reference sequence). The CDR3 has 14 amino acids. The CDR3: CASSQRGPHEKLFF. The CDR3 nucleotides are TGTGCCAGCAGCCAACGAGGGCCCCATGAAAAACTGTTTTTT.

This clonotype was seen many times. V is TRBV12-5 and J is TRBJ2-7; 9 bases line up with TRBD1. The CDR3 has 16 residues. V dropped 2 bases and J dropped 2; count of bases not matched to a gene: 7. Germline CDR1 reads LGHNT; CDR2 reads FRNRAP. The CDR3, as DNA: TGTGCTAGTGGTTTGCGCCGCCGGACAGGGGCCTACGAGCAGTACTTC. It specifies CASGLRRRTGAYEQYF.

This clonotype was counted at least ten times. The chain combines TRBV30 with TRBJ1-2; no clear D gene. Germline CDR1 reads GTSNPN; CDR2 reads SVGIG (reference sequence). The germline V and J ends were trimmed by 3 bases and 1 base, with 12 bases remaining between them. The CDR3 runs to 14 residues. The DNA of the CDR3 is TGTGCCTGGAGCCCTACACCGATTAACTATGGCTACACCTTC. It codes for CAWSPTPINYGYTF.

This sequence joins TRBV2 and TRBJ2-3; 12 bases align to TRBD2. Germline V lookup: CDR1 SNHLY, CDR2 FYNNEI. J was trimmed by 5 bases and V by 2 bases; bases with no gene match: 5. The CDR3 is 16 residues long. The DNA for the CDR3 is TGTGCCAGCAGTGAACTAGCGGGAGGGCCTGGAGATACGCAGTATTTT. This translates into CASSELAGGPGDTQYF.

This clonotype was counted many times. Written as DNA, the CDR3 is TGTGCCAGCAGCCCCAGCCCGGTCTCTGGAAACACCATATATTTT. Translation: CASSPSPVSGNTIYF. V usage is TRBV27 and J usage is TRBJ1-3; no definite D call. The CDR3 length is 15 residues. Trimming removed 6 bases at V and 0 bases at J, with 12 bases between. The germline CDR1 and CDR2 sequences are MNHEY and SMNVEV (reference sequence).

This clonotype was observed many times. The gene calls are TRBV7-2 and TRBJ2-1, with TRBD2 matching over 7 bases. Germline loops: CDR1 SGHTA, CDR2 FQGNSA. The V gene end was trimmed by 5 bases and the J gene end by 9 bases; junction bases not matched to a gene: 13. CDR3 length: 15 amino acids. This chain's CDR3 is CASSDERGRLGEQFF. Written as DNA, the CDR3 is TGTGCCAGCAGCGATGAGCGGGGTAGGTTGGGTGAGCAGTTCTTC.

This clonotype was observed at least ten times. The rearrangement joins TRBV2 to TRBJ1-2; unclear D gene. V dropped 5 bases and J dropped 3 bases, with 10 bases sitting between them. The germline V gene encodes CDR1 SNHLY and CDR2 FYNNEI. CDR3 length: 13 residues. The CDR3 DNA follows: TGTGCCAGCAGTAGGACCCTGGACTATGGCTACACCTTC. Its protein product is CASSRTLDYGYTF.

This clonotype was found a few times. This chain uses TRBV27 with TRBJ2-5; D may be TRBD1 (6 bases). The V gene lost 7 bases and the J gene lost 5 bases, with 14 bases spanning the gap. Germline V CDR1 and CDR2: MNHEY, SMNVEV (reference sequence). The CDR3 spans 13 residues. The chain's CDR3 is CASTTGHGETQYF. As DNA, the CDR3 is TGTGCCAGCACGACGGGACATGGGGAGACCCAGTACTTC.

The chain uses TRBV5-1 and TRBJ2-3, with TRBD2 matching over 10 bases. Trimming took 2 bases from V and 4 from J; bases not matched to a gene: 7. Germline V lookup: CDR1 SGHRS, CDR2 YFSETQ. The CDR3 is 16 amino acids. The CDR3 nucleotides read TGCGCCAGCAGCTTCTTAGCGGGAGGAGGGGCAGATACGCAGTATTTT. Translated, it gives CASSFLAGGGADTQYF.

The J gene is TRBJ2-2, the V gene TRBV5-5; D perhaps matches TRBD2 (5 bases). Deletions cut 4 bases from V and 2 bases from J, with 12 bases between. The V gene's germline CDR1 is SGHKS and CDR2 YYEKEE (reference sequence). This CDR3 spans 15 amino acids. The CDR3 coding sequence is TGTGCCAGCAGCCCAGACTATATCAACACCGGGGAGCTGTTTTTT. Its translation: CASSPDYINTGELFF.

This clonotype has at least ten counts. V is TRBV19 and J is TRBJ2-7; D is undetermined. The CDR3 has 13 amino acids. The germline V gene encodes CDR1 LNHDA and CDR2 SQIVND (reference sequence). V dropped 2 bases and J dropped 1 base, with 6 bases sitting between them. CDR3 sequence: CASSIPGSYEQYF. The DNA of the CDR3 is TGTGCCAGTAGTATACCGGGTTCCTACGAGCAGTACTTC.

There are a few counts of this clonotype. The chain couples TRBV7-3 to TRBJ1-1, with TRBD1 matching 7 bases. Germline CDR1 is SGHTA and CDR2 is FQGTGA. J gave up 8 bases and V 4 bases, and 10 bases lay outside the gene matches. This CDR3 contains 14 residues. The CDR3 protein is CASSSRGGFTEAFF. CDR3 in DNA: TGTGCCAGCAGCTCGAGAGGGGGCTTCACCGAAGCTTTCTTT.

This clonotype has ten or more counts. This chain connects TRBV7-6 to TRBJ2-1; D not certain. The germline V gene encodes CDR1 SGHVS and CDR2 FNYEAQ. The CDR3 is 16 amino acids. Between the trimmed V and J ends, which lost 5 bases and 5 bases, there was a span of 19 bases. The CDR3 loop is CASSGRTSSWDNEQFF. The CDR3, as DNA: TGTGCCAGCAGCGGAAGGACGTCCAGCTGGGACAATGAGCAGTTCTTC.

The CDR3 spells CASSPNLGGYEQYF. DNA for the CDR3: TGCGCCAGCAGCCCCAACCTCGGGGGCTACGAGCAGTACTTC. V gene TRBV5-1 combines with J gene TRBJ2-7; D is possibly TRBD2 (6 bases). Per germline, CDR1 SGHRS and CDR2 YFSETQ. This CDR3 has 14 residues. V lost 4 bases, J lost 3 bases, and 14 bases lay in between.

The CDR3 region has the DNA TGTGCCAGCAGCGACAGGGGCTATGAGAACACTGAAGCTTTCTTT. This gives the protein CASSDRGYENTEAFF. The chain is built from TRBV6-1 and TRBJ1-1; TRBD1 matches 8 bases. Germline trimming cut 6 bases from V and 1 base from J; bases unmatched to any gene: 7. The CDR3 loop spans 15 amino acids. The germline V gene has CDR1 MNHNS and CDR2 SASEGT.

V is TRBV28 and J is TRBJ1-3; no clear D gene. Trimming took 6 bases from V and 0 from J, leaving 12 bases between them. The CDR3 contains 15 residues. CDR1 is MDHEN and CDR2 is SYDVKM in the germline V gene. The CDR3 spells CASRIDGNSGNTIYF. In DNA form, the CDR3 reads TGTGCCAGCAGAATCGACGGGAACTCTGGAAACACCATATATTTT.

This clonotype was seen repeatedly, ten times or more. This chain connects TRBV12-3 or TRBV12-4 to TRBJ2-5, with 12 bases lining up with TRBD2. V lost 7 bases to trimming and J lost 5 bases; unmatched junction nucleotides: 8. This CDR3 region has 15 residues. The CDR3: CASTGASGREETQYF. CDR3 nucleotide sequence: TGTGCCAGCACCGGGGCTAGCGGGAGGGAGGAGACCCAGTACTTC.

The chain joins TRBV12-5 to TRBJ2-3; weak D call: TRBD2 (6 bases). The germline V gene has CDR1 LGHNT and CDR2 FRNRAP. The CDR3 runs 15 residues. Trimming stripped 6 bases from V and 3 bases from J, with 16 bases between. CDR3 residues: CASGGGTHTTDTQYF. In DNA form, the CDR3 reads TGTGCTAGTGGGGGGGGTACGCACACGACAGATACGCAGTATTTT.

This clonotype occurred a few times. Germline and junction disagree at one end, which may indicate a read error. V is TRBV9 and J is TRBJ2-1, with TRBD2 matching 9 bases. CDR1 and CDR2 from the germline V gene are SGDLS and YYNGEE. There are 16 residues in the CDR3. The chain's CDR3 is CASSDLSGSLFNDQFF. The CDR3 DNA follows: TGTGCCAGCAGCGACCTTAGCGGGAGTCTCTTCAATGACCAGTTCTTC.

This clonotype has ten or more counts. V is TRBV30 and J is TRBJ2-3; D gene unclear. V was trimmed by 6 bases and J by 1 base, leaving 8 bases between them. CDR3 length equals 12 residues. CDR1 GTSNPN and CDR2 SVGIG come from the germline V gene (reference sequence). Here the CDR3 DNA reads TGTGCCTGTTCTCGGGGCACAGATACGCAGTATTTT. Translated, it gives CACSRGTDTQYF.

This clonotype occurred a few times. A much larger clone is a single base away; this may be a read error. The chain employs TRBV30 and TRBJ1-1; 10 bases map to TRBD1. CDR1 is GTSNPN and CDR2 is SVGIG in the germline V gene (reference sequence). This CDR3 contains 14 residues. The CDR3 bases are TGTGCCTGCCATAGACAGGGGGCGAACACTGAAGCTCTCTTT. Translation gives CACHRQGANTEALF.

This clonotype was observed many times. The V call is TRBV12-3 or TRBV12-4, the J call TRBJ1-1; TRBD1 agrees at 7 bases. V was clipped by 6 bases and J by 4 bases; unmatched bases: 2. This CDR3 comprises 12 residues. The CDR3 DNA is TGTGCCAGCAGCGACAGGGCCACTGAAGCTTTCTTT. It specifies CASSDRATEAFF.